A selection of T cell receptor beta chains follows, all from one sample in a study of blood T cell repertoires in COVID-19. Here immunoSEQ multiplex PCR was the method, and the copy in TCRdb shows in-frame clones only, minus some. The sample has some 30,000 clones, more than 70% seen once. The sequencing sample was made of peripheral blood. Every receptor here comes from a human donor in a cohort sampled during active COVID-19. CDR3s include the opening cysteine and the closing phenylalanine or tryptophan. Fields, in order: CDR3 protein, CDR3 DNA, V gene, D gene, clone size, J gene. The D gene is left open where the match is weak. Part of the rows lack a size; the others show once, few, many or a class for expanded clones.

cdr3_aa: CASSSRGRFYGYTF
cdr3_nt: TGTGCCAGCAGCTCCAGGGGGCGATTCTACGGCTACACCTTC
v_call: TRBV7-2
d_call: TRBD1
clone_size: .
j_call: TRBJ1-2

cdr3_aa: CASSLQGGSTEAFF
cdr3_nt: TGTGCCAGCAGCCTACAGGGAGGGAGCACTGAAGCTTTCTTT
v_call: TRBV28
d_call: .
clone_size: .
j_call: TRBJ1-1

cdr3_aa: CASIRSDRGGTEAFF
cdr3_nt: TGTGCCAGCATCCGTTCCGACCGCGGGGGGACTGAAGCTTTCTTT
v_call: TRBV2
d_call: .
clone_size: .
j_call: TRBJ1-1

cdr3_aa: CASTRPSDGCLYSNQPQHF
cdr3_nt: TGTGCCAGCACCCGGCCATCCGACGGGTGCCTATATAGCAATCAGCCCCAGCATTTT
v_call: TRBV21-1
d_call: .
clone_size: .
j_call: TRBJ1-5

cdr3_aa: CASSEGAGNTEAFF
cdr3_nt: TGCGCCAGCAGCGAAGGCGCGGGAAACACTGAAGCTTTCTTT
v_call: TRBV5-1
d_call: .
clone_size: .
j_call: TRBJ1-1

cdr3_aa: CATSRETGGGSPLHF
cdr3_nt: TGTGCCACCAGCAGGGAGACAGGGGGAGGTTCACCCCTCCACTTT
v_call: TRBV15
d_call: TRBD1
clone_size: .
j_call: TRBJ1-6

cdr3_aa: CASSVGPITDTQYF
cdr3_nt: TGTGCCAGCAGCGTAGGGCCGATCACAGATACGCAGTATTTT
v_call: TRBV9
d_call: .
clone_size: .
j_call: TRBJ2-3

cdr3_aa: CASQDRAYGYTF
cdr3_nt: TGTGCCAGCCAGGACAGAGCCTATGGCTACACCTTC
v_call: TRBV6-5
d_call: .
clone_size: .
j_call: TRBJ1-2

cdr3_aa: CAWGTGSAPPLHF
cdr3_nt: TGTGCCTGGGGGACAGGGTCGGCACCACCCCTCCACTTT
v_call: TRBV30
d_call: TRBD1
clone_size: once
j_call: TRBJ1-6

cdr3_aa: CASSSGLAGGANWNEQFF
cdr3_nt: TGTGCCAGCAGCTCGGGACTAGCGGGGGGAGCCAATTGGAATGAGCAGTTCTTC
v_call: TRBV11-2
d_call: TRBD2
clone_size: .
j_call: TRBJ2-1

cdr3_aa: CASSSTGGLGEQYF
cdr3_nt: TGCGCCAGCAGCTCGACAGGGGGCTTGGGGGAGCAGTACTTC
v_call: TRBV5-1
d_call: TRBD1
clone_size: .
j_call: TRBJ2-7

cdr3_aa: CATPMASGGNNEQFF
cdr3_nt: TGTGCCACCCCCATGGCTAGCGGGGGAAACAATGAGCAGTTCTTC
v_call: TRBV24-1
d_call: TRBD2
clone_size: .
j_call: TRBJ2-1

cdr3_aa: CASSLGGSSYNSPLHF
cdr3_nt: TGTGCCAGCAGCTTGGGTGGGAGCTCCTATAATTCACCCCTCCACTTT
v_call: TRBV5-4
d_call: .
clone_size: .
j_call: TRBJ1-6

cdr3_aa: CASSYSGLAGGLSSYNEQFF
cdr3_nt: TGTGCCAGCAGTTACTCCGGACTAGCGGGGGGCCTTAGCTCCTACAATGAGCAGTTCTTC
v_call: TRBV6-2/TRBV6-3
d_call: TRBD2
clone_size: .
j_call: TRBJ2-1

cdr3_aa: CASSLEGLRGGNTIYF
cdr3_nt: TGTGCCAGCAGCTTGGAAGGATTAAGGGGAGGAAACACCATATATTTT
v_call: TRBV5-4
d_call: .
clone_size: once
j_call: TRBJ1-3

cdr3_aa: CASSFRTGGAVTEAFF
cdr3_nt: TGTGCCAGCAGCTTTCGGACGGGGGGGGCGGTCACTGAAGCTTTCTTT
v_call: TRBV7-2
d_call: .
clone_size: .
j_call: TRBJ1-1

cdr3_aa: CASSQGSNQPQHF
cdr3_nt: TGTGCCAGCAGTCAGGGCAGCAATCAGCCCCAGCATTTT
v_call: TRBV6-5
d_call: .
clone_size: .
j_call: TRBJ1-5

cdr3_aa: CASSYRFRGLGSDTQYF
cdr3_nt: TGTGCCAGCAGCTATAGATTTAGGGGGCTCGGGTCAGATACGCAGTATTTT
v_call: TRBV7-8
d_call: TRBD1
clone_size: .
j_call: TRBJ2-3

cdr3_aa: CASSYSGGDTQYF
cdr3_nt: TGTGCCAGCAGTTACTCCGGAGGGGATACGCAGTATTTT
v_call: TRBV6-2/TRBV6-3
d_call: .
clone_size: .
j_call: TRBJ2-3

cdr3_aa: CASGRTGDPYEQYF
cdr3_nt: TGTGCCAGCGGAAGGACAGGGGATCCCTACGAGCAGTACTTC
v_call: TRBV6-5
d_call: TRBD1
clone_size: .
j_call: TRBJ2-7

cdr3_aa: CASSVGQSGQETQYF
cdr3_nt: TGCGCCAGCAGCGTGGGACAGTCAGGACAAGAGACCCAGTACTTC
v_call: TRBV5-1
d_call: TRBD1
clone_size: .
j_call: TRBJ2-5

cdr3_aa: CAISESSGNTEAFF
cdr3_nt: TGTGCCATCAGTGAGTCGTCGGGGAACACTGAAGCTTTCTTT
v_call: TRBV10-3
d_call: .
clone_size: .
j_call: TRBJ1-1

cdr3_aa: CASSQALMRTGGSGANVLTF
cdr3_nt: TGTGCCAGCAGCCAAGCCCTTATGAGGACAGGGGGATCTGGGGCCAACGTCCTGACTTTC
v_call: TRBV3-1/TRBV3-2
d_call: TRBD1
clone_size: .
j_call: TRBJ2-6

cdr3_aa: CASSSAPPSSGNTIYF
cdr3_nt: TGTGCCAGCAGCTCCGCACCTCCTAGCTCTGGAAACACCATATATTTT
v_call: TRBV7-2
d_call: .
clone_size: once
j_call: TRBJ1-3

cdr3_aa: CASSKAQSRTGSSYNEQFF
cdr3_nt: TGTGCCAGCAGCAAAGCGCAATCCCGGACAGGGAGCTCCTACAATGAGCAGTTCTTC
v_call: TRBV21-1
d_call: .
clone_size: once
j_call: TRBJ2-1